These 32 T cell receptor beta chains share one sample of origin, sequenced in a study of blood T cell repertoires in COVID-19. Libraries were prepared by immunoSEQ multiplex PCR; TCRdb keeps only in-frame clonotypes and omits some of them. The data show about 380,000 clones, 81% seen once. The sample was peripheral blood. Receptors originate from a human donor with acute or convalescent COVID-19. The donor label of this sample is uncertain.

The chain joins TRBV6-6 to TRBJ1-3; 8 bases are a match to TRBD1. CDR3 size: 14 residues. Trimming at V came to 7 bases and at J to 3 bases, leaving 5 bases not matched to a gene. The germline gives CDR1 MNHNY, CDR2 SVGAGI (reference sequence). CDR3 in amino acids: CASITGGSGNTIYF. The DNA for the CDR3 is TGTGCCAGCATAACAGGGGGAAGTGGAAACACCATATATTTT.

The chain recombines TRBV6-1 with TRBJ2-3; D perhaps matches TRBD1 (5 bases). V dropped 1 base and J dropped 3 bases, with 14 bases sitting between them. The CDR3 contains 16 residues. Germline loops: CDR1 MNHNS, CDR2 SASEGT. The CDR3, as DNA: TGTGCCAGCAGTGAAGGAAGGGGTGGTAGAACAGATACGCAGTATTTT. Encoded protein: CASSEGRGGRTDTQYF.

The chain uses TRBV28 and TRBJ1-2; tentatively, D is TRBD1 (6 bases). Trimming cost V 10 bases and J 0 bases, with 12 bases left between them. From germline, CDR1 is MDHEN and CDR2 SYDVKM. The CDR3 consists of 13 residues. The CDR3 loop reads CATLDSANYGYTF. CDR3 coding DNA: TGTGCCACGCTGGACAGTGCTAACTATGGCTACACCTTC.

The chain links TRBV12-3 or TRBV12-4 to TRBJ2-7; a weak D match, TRBD1 (6 bases). CDR3 size: 13 residues. Trimming stripped 1 base from V and 4 bases from J, with 8 bases between. CDR3 bases: TGTGCCAGCAGTTTAGGCAGGGGTTACGAGCAGTACTTC. It codes for CASSLGRGYEQYF.

This chain joins TRBV10-2 and TRBJ1-2; TRBD1 matches at 9 bases. The ends lost 5 bases at V and 0 bases at J; junction bases unmatched: 4. The germline gives CDR1 WSHSY, CDR2 SAAADI. CDR3 length: 15 amino acids. The CDR3 DNA follows: TGCGCCAGCAGTACGACAGGGGGGGCTAACTATGGCTACACCTTC. Translating it yields CASSTTGGANYGYTF.

V gene TRBV3-1 (or the pseudogene TRBV3-2) combines with J gene TRBJ2-7, with 12 bases lining up with TRBD1. Looked up from germline, CDR1 is LGHDT and CDR2 is YNNKEL (reference sequence). The length of the CDR3 is 15 residues. The trim removed 4 bases at V and 5 bases at J, leaving 6 bases unmatched. The CDR3 DNA sequence: TGTGCCAGCAGCCGCCGGGACAGGGGGCTTCACGAGCAGTACTTC. The encoded protein is CASSRRDRGLHEQYF.

The genes are TRBV21-1 and TRBJ1-5. TRBV21-1 constitutes a pseudogene. CDR3 length: 12 residues. The CDR3 loop reads CGLRGVDQPQHF. As DNA, the CDR3 is TGTGGGCTGCGGGGGGTAGATCAGCCCCAGCATTTT.

This chain uses TRBV30 with TRBJ1-5; 7 bases match TRBD1. The germline V gene encodes CDR1 GTSNPN and CDR2 SVGIG (reference sequence). The junction had 5 bases not matched to a gene; V was cut back by 0 bases and J by 6 bases. The CDR3 contains 14 residues. The CDR3 bases are TGTGCCTGGAGTGTCCAGGGGGTGGGTCAGCCCCAGCATTTT. It codes for CAWSVQGVGQPQHF. The full variable domain, its missing parts supplied by reference TRBV30 and TRBJ1-5, is SQTIHQWPATLVQPVGSPLSLECTVEGTSNPNLYWYRQAAGRGLQLLFYSVGIGQISSEVPQNLSASRPQDRQFILSSKKLLLSDSGFYLCAWSVQGVGQPQHFGDGTRLSIL.

The chain carries TRBV18 and TRBJ2-1; D is perhaps TRBD2 (5 bases). Germline loops: CDR1 KGHSH, CDR2 LQKENI. This CDR3 region has 14 residues. Trimming left V 3 bases short and J 7 bases short, with 13 bases between. CDR3 amino acids: CASSPSGLGNEQFF. CDR3 in DNA: TGTGCCAGCTCACCCTCGGGGTTGGGGAATGAGCAGTTCTTC.

This chain uses TRBV19 with TRBJ1-1; maybe TRBD1 (6 bases). CDR1 LNHDA and CDR2 SQIVND come from the germline V gene (reference sequence). The CDR3 length is 22 residues. The germline V and J ends were trimmed by 4 bases and 7 bases, with 40 bases remaining between them. DNA for the CDR3: TGTGCCAGTAGTACTTTACGCACCACCCAGAGGACAGATTACCGAAGTGTCGGTGAAGCTTTCTTT. This encodes CASSTLRTTQRTDYRSVGEAFF.

The V call is TRBV7-8, the J call TRBJ1-4; D not resolved. Germline CDR1 SGHVS, CDR2 FQNEAQ. Trimming removed 1 base at V and 8 bases at J, with 11 bases between. The CDR3 is 14 residues long. Here the CDR3 reads CASSLGRGSEKLFF. The CDR3 region has the DNA TGTGCCAGCAGCTTAGGGAGAGGTAGCGAAAAACTGTTTTTT.

This chain connects TRBV30 to TRBJ2-1, with D perhaps TRBD1 (5 bases). This CDR3 is built from 13 residues. Germline lookup yields CDR1 GTSNPN and CDR2 SVGIG (reference sequence). The ends were cut back, 3 bases at V and 1 base at J, with 7 bases in the middle. Here the CDR3 reads CAWSRASYNEQFF. The CDR3 DNA sequence: TGTGCCTGGAGCAGGGCGTCCTACAATGAGCAGTTCTTC.

The V and J genes are TRBV4-1 and TRBJ1-2, with TRBD1 matching 7 bases. Looked up from germline, CDR1 is MGHRA and CDR2 is YSYEKL. V shed 6 bases, J shed 8 bases, and the junction held 27 bases outside the gene matches. This CDR3 region has 19 residues. The CDR3 is CASREAWGKTGTGVAGYTF. CDR3 bases: TGCGCCAGCAGGGAGGCCTGGGGTAAGACAGGGACCGGCGTCGCGGGCTACACCTTC.

The chain employs TRBV3-1 (or the pseudogene TRBV3-2) and TRBJ2-5; the D is unclear. V shed 3 bases and J shed 9 bases, with 11 bases lying between them. CDR1 is LGHDT, CDR2 YNNKEL, per germline (reference sequence). The CDR3 runs to 12 residues. CDR3 coding DNA: TGTGCCAGCAGCCAGGGCCGCGTAGCCCAGTACTTC. It specifies CASSQGRVAQYF.

This sequence joins TRBV27 and TRBJ2-7, with D unclear. CDR1 is MNHEY, CDR2 SMNVEV, per germline (reference sequence). There are 14 residues in the CDR3. Trimming cost V 0 bases and J 3 bases, with 9 bases left between them. CDR3 coding DNA: TGTGCCAGCAGTTTATCTCGACATTTCTACGAGCAGTACTTC. This sequence encodes CASSLSRHFYEQYF.

The chain combines TRBV5-5 with TRBJ2-7; a possible D gene is TRBD1 (6 bases). This CDR3 has 14 residues. Germline CDR1 is SGHKS and CDR2 is YYEKEE (reference sequence). The V gene lost 4 bases and the J gene lost 3 bases, with 14 bases spanning the gap. The chain's CDR3 is CASSEQGTDYEQYF. DNA of the CDR3: TGTGCCAGCAGCGAACAGGGTACCGACTACGAGCAGTACTTC. Filled out from reference TRBV5-5 and TRBJ2-7, the complete variable domain reads DAGVTQSPTHLIKTRGQQVTLRCSPISGHKSVSWYQQVLGQGPQFIFQYYEKEERGRGNFPDRFSARQFPNYSSELNVNALLLGDSALYLCASSEQGTDYEQYFGPGTRLTVT.

V is TRBV2 and J is TRBJ2-5, with 7 positions matching TRBD1. Trimming took 6 bases from V and 5 from J; bases not matched to a gene: 6. CDR3 length equals 13 residues. Looked up from germline, CDR1 is SNHLY and CDR2 is FYNNEI. The CDR3 reads CASSRDRAETQYF. The DNA of the CDR3 is TGTGCCAGCAGCCGGGACAGAGCGGAGACCCAGTACTTC.

The chain has TRBV7-9 and TRBJ2-3; 9 bases fit TRBD1. The CDR3 runs 15 residues. Germline loops: CDR1 SEHNR, CDR2 FQNEAQ (reference sequence). V lost 4 bases and J lost 5; bases outside the gene matches: 7. The CDR3 sequence: CASSYRDRVGDTQYF. CDR3 DNA: TGTGCCAGCAGCTACCGGGACAGGGTGGGAGATACGCAGTATTTT.

This clone was seen more than once but under ten times. This rearrangement joins TRBV6-1 to TRBJ1-6; perhaps TRBD1 as D (5 bases). Germline lookup yields CDR1 MNHNS and CDR2 SASEGT. Trimming removed 0 bases from V and 9 bases from J, with 9 bases in between. The CDR3 totals 14 residues. The chain's CDR3 is CASSEAVQASPLHF. Written as DNA, the CDR3 is TGTGCCAGCAGTGAAGCGGTACAGGCTTCACCCCTCCACTTT.

The V call is TRBV4-1, the J call TRBJ2-1, with 7 bases matching TRBD2. Germline-derived CDR1 and CDR2 are MGHRA and YSYEKL. This CDR3 region has 17 residues. V was clipped by 0 bases and J by 10 bases; unmatched bases: 15. CDR3 protein: CASSQENLGRAMKEQFF. The DNA for the CDR3 is TGCGCCAGCAGCCAAGAAAACTTAGGGAGGGCGATGAAGGAGCAGTTCTTC.

The rearrangement joins TRBV2 to TRBJ2-2; D may be TRBD1 (6 bases). The ends were cut back, 7 bases at V and 0 bases at J, with 9 bases in the middle. The V gene's germline CDR1 is SNHLY and CDR2 FYNNEI. This CDR3 contains 14 residues. The CDR3 nucleotides read TGTGCCAGCACCCGGACAGCGAACACCGGGGAGCTGTTTTTT. Protein product: CASTRTANTGELFF.

The chain recombines TRBV20-1 with TRBJ1-1; D is uncertain. Germline V gene sequence: CDR1 DFQATT, CDR2 SNEGSKA (reference sequence). This CDR3 spans 11 amino acids. V lost 7 bases and J 1 base, leaving 7 bases between the germline ends. CDR3 amino acids: CSGGQNTEAFF. The CDR3 DNA follows: TGCAGTGGAGGGCAGAACACTGAAGCTTTCTTT.

J is TRBJ2-6 and V is TRBV6-5; D is unresolved. Germline V gene data show CDR1 as MNHEY and CDR2 as SVGAGI. Trimming took 7 bases from V and 0 from J, leaving 10 bases between them. The CDR3 sequence is 15 residues long. CDR3 sequence: CASNAGISGANVLTF. CDR3 coding DNA: TGTGCCAGCAATGCAGGTATCTCTGGGGCCAACGTCCTGACTTTC.

The V call is TRBV2, the J call TRBJ1-5; possible D gene TRBD1, 6 bases. Between the trimmed V and J ends, which lost 4 bases and 6 bases, there was a span of 13 bases. Germline-derived CDR1 and CDR2 are SNHLY and FYNNEI. The length of the CDR3 is 14 residues. The DNA for the CDR3 is TGTGCCAGCAGTGCAGGGGAAAGCGGTCAGCCCCAGCATTTT. As protein: CASSAGESGQPQHF.

DNA for the CDR3: TGTGCCAGTACCTTCGGACAGGGGAATAATTCACCCCTCCACTTT. Residues: CASTFGQGNNSPLHF. This chain connects TRBV19 to TRBJ1-6; TRBD1 matches 9 bases. There are 15 residues in the CDR3. Germline CDR1 LNHDA, CDR2 SQIVND (reference sequence). Trimming removed 7 bases from V and 5 bases from J; junction bases left unmatched: 6.

The CDR3 here is CASSLVSGPLHF. The CDR3 nucleotides read TGTGCCAGCAGCTTAGTTTCAGGACCCCTCCACTTT. This chain joins TRBV7-8 and TRBJ1-6; no clear D. The CDR3 runs 12 residues. Trimming shortened V by 1 base and J by 12 bases, and 7 bases separated the two germline ends. Per the germline V gene, CDR1 is SGHVS and CDR2 is FQNEAQ. Full variable domain (rest looked up from reference TRBV7-8 and TRBJ1-6): GAGVSQSPRYKVAKRGQDVALRCDPISGHVSLFWYQQALGQGPEFLTYFQNEAQLDKSGLPSDRFFAERPEGSVSTLKIQRTQQEDSAVYLCASSLVSGPLHFGNGTRLTVT.

This chain joins TRBV6-6 and TRBJ1-2; 7 nucleotides match TRBD1. V shed 4 bases and J 4 bases; nucleotides not matched to a gene: 6. This CDR3 is 14 amino acids long. From germline, CDR1 is MNHNY and CDR2 SVGAGI (reference sequence). CDR3 in amino acids: CASSSGGVSYGYTF. CDR3 coding DNA: TGTGCCAGCAGTTCAGGGGGAGTTAGCTATGGCTACACCTTC.

The chain joins TRBV4-2 to TRBJ2-2, with 12 bases identical to TRBD2. Germline loops: CDR1 LGHNA, CDR2 YNFKEQ. This CDR3 region has 16 residues. Trimming cost V 4 bases and J 7 bases; bases outside gene matches: 7. CDR3 protein: CASSPWTSGNGGELFF. CDR3 nucleotide sequence: TGTGCCAGCAGCCCTTGGACTAGCGGGAATGGCGGGGAGCTGTTTTTT.

This chain connects TRBV19 to TRBJ1-2, with D unresolved. Germline V gene data show CDR1 as LNHDA and CDR2 as SQIVND (reference sequence). CDR3 length: 13 amino acids. Trimming took 6 bases from V and 0 from J, leaving 8 bases between them. The CDR3 DNA follows: TGTGCCAGTAGCTTTGGCCCTAACTATGGCTACACCTTC. Its translation is CASSFGPNYGYTF.

The CDR3 here is CASSPEFGGYTF. The CDR3 region has the DNA TGTGCCAGCAGTCCGGAATTCGGGGGCTACACCTTC. V usage is TRBV28 and J usage is TRBJ1-2; D is unresolved. Between the trimmed V and J ends, which lost 5 bases and 8 bases, there was a span of 12 bases. The CDR3 covers 12 residues. CDR1 MDHEN and CDR2 SYDVKM come from the germline V gene.

The chain couples TRBV29-1 to TRBJ1-2; D unclear. The CDR3 is 11 amino acids. Trimming removed 4 bases from V and 6 bases from J, with 9 bases in between. The germline V gene has CDR1 SQVTM and CDR2 ANQGSEA. DNA of the CDR3: TGCAGCGTTGTCCTCGGGAATGGCTACACCTTC. Residues: CSVVLGNGYTF.

This clone was found once. The chain is built from TRBV9 and TRBJ1-1, with D possibly matching TRBD1 (6 bases). CDR1 is SGDLS, CDR2 YYNGEE, per germline. The CDR3 extends over 13 amino acids. V shed 0 bases and J shed 7 bases, with 10 bases lying between them. The CDR3 spells CASSVEAGVEAFF. DNA of the CDR3: TGTGCCAGCAGCGTAGAGGCAGGGGTTGAAGCTTTCTTT.